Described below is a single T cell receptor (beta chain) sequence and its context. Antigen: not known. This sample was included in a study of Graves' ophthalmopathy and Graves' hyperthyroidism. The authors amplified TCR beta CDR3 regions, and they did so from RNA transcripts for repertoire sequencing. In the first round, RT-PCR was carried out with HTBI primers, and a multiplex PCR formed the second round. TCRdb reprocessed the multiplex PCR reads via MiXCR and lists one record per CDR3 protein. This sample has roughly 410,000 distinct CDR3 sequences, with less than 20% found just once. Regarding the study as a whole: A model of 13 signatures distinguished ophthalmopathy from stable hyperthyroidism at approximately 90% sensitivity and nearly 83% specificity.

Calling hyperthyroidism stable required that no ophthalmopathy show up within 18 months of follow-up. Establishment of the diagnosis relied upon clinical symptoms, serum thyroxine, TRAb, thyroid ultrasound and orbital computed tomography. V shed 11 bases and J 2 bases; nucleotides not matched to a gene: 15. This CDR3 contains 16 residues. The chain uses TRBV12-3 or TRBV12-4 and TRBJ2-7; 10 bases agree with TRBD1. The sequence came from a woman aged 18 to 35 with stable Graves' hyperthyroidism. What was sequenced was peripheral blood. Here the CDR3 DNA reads TGTGCCGGCAAAAATACACGGGACAGGGGAACCTACGAGCAGTACTTC. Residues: CAGKNTRDRGTYEQYF.